The sequence of this T cell receptor beta chain was determined in a study of neurological immune-mediated disorders. Study-wide results and caveats: Private repertoires in all groups were suggested, as expanded clones shared no CDR3 amino acid sequences across subjects.

This clonotype occurred many times. Its target is unknown. The CDR3 is 12 amino acids. V lost 3 bases and J lost 1, with 3 bases in between. The cDNA came from 5'RACE, which used 10-nucleotide random UMIs. In TCRdb, the 5' RACE reads were re-called with MiXCR into one record per CDR3 protein. The sample has over 55,000 distinct CDR3 sequences, about 9.4% seen once. Indicated time point: longitudinal time-point 1 (baseline). Sequenced: PBMCs. This receptor was obtained from a man aged 25-45 years in good health. The chain employs TRBV12-3 or TRBV12-4 and TRBJ1-1; D is uncertain. CDR3 DNA sequence: TGTGCCAGCAGTTTTGGGAACACTGAAGCTTTCTTT. It yields the protein CASSFGNTEAFF.